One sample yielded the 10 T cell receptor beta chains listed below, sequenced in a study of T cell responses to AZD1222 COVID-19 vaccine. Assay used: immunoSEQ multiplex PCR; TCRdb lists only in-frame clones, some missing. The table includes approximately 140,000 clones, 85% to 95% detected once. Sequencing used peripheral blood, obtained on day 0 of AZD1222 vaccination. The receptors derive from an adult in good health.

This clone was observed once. CDR3 sequence (DNA): TGTGCCAGCAGCTTAAACGTCCTCTACGAGCAGTACTTC. Amino acid sequence: CASSLNVLYEQYF. The V and J genes are TRBV11-3 and TRBJ2-7, with unresolved D. The V end was cut by 2 bases, the J end by 3 bases, with 8 bases between. Germline V gene sequence: CDR1 SGHNT, CDR2 YENEEA. The CDR3 length is 13 residues.

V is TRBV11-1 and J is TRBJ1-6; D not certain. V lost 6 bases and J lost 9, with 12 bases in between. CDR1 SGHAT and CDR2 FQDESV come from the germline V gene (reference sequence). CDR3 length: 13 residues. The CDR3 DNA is TGTGCCAGCAGTCTGGAGCGGGGTTCACCCCTCCACTTT. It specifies CASSLERGSPLHF.

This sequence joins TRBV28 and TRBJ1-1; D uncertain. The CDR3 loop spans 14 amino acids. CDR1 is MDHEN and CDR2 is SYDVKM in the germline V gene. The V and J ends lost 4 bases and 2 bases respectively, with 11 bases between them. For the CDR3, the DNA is TGTGCCAGCAGTTCCCCTGCCGATAACACTGAAGCTTTCTTT. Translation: CASSSPADNTEAFF.

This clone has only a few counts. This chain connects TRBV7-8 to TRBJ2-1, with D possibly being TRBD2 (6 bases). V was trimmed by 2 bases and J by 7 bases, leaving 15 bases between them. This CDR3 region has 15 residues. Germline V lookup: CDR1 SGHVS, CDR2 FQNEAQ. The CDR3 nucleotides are TGTGCCAGCAGCTTACGGGAGTCTATCTGGAATGAGCAGTTCTTC. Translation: CASSLRESIWNEQFF.

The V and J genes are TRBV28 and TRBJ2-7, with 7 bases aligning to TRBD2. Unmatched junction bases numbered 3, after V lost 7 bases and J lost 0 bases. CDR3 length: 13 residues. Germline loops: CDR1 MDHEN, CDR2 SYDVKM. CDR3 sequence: CASMERGSYEQYF. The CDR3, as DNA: TGTGCCAGCATGGAGCGGGGCTCCTACGAGCAGTACTTC.

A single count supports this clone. The CDR3 region has the DNA TGTGCCAGCAGTCACGGGACAGGGGATTATGGCTACACCTTC. It is translated as CASSHGTGDYGYTF. V is TRBV6-1 and J is TRBJ1-2; 10 bases map to TRBD1. The CDR3 covers 14 residues. The J segment lost 5 bases and the V segment lost 5 bases, leaving 5 bases of the junction unmatched. Germline V gives CDR1 MNHNS, CDR2 SASEGT.

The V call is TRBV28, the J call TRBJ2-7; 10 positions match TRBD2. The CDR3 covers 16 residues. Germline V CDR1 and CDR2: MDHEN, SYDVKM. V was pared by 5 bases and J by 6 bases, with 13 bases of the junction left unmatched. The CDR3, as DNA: TGTGCCAGCAGTGAAGCCAGCGGGAGGGCCGTGCGCGAGCAGTACTTC. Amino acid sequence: CASSEASGRAVREQYF.

The CDR3 sequence is CASSSTGAPNSPLHF. CDR3 DNA: TGTGCCAGCAGCTCAACAGGGGCCCCGAATTCACCCCTCCACTTT. The J gene is TRBJ1-6, the V gene TRBV7-3, with 7 bases that match TRBD1. Germline V CDR1 and CDR2: SGHTA, FQGTGA. The junction had 7 bases not matched to a gene; V was cut back by 4 bases and J by 7 bases. CDR3 length equals 15 residues. The complete variable domain, with remaining parts taken from reference TRBV7-3 and TRBJ1-6, reads GAGVSQTPSNKVTEKGKYVELRCDPISGHTALYWYRQSLGQGPEFLIYFQGTGAADDSGLPNDRFFAVRPEGSVSTLKIQRTERGDSAVYLCASSSTGAPNSPLHFGNGTRLTVT.

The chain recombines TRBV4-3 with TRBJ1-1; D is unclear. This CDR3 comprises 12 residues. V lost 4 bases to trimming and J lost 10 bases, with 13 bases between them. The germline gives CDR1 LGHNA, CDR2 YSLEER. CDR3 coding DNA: TGCGCCAGCAGCCTTAAACGGTGGGGAGCTTTCTTT. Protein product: CASSLKRWGAFF.

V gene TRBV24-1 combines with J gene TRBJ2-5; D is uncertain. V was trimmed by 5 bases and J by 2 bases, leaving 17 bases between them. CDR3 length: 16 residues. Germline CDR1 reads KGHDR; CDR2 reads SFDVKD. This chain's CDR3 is CATSVNPWRGQETQYF. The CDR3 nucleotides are TGTGCCACCAGTGTCAACCCCTGGCGCGGACAAGAGACCCAGTACTTC.